The rows below give T cell receptor beta chains drawn from one sample of a study of T cells in Graves' hyperthyroidism and ophthalmopathy. TCRdb processed the multiplex PCR reads anew with MiXCR; each CDR3 protein has one entry. Found here are about 840,000 distinct CDR3 sequences, more than 30% of them singletons; the top ten hold approximately 10%. Material for sequencing was blood. Receptors were obtained from a man between 18 and 29 years old with Graves' hyperthyroidism. Each CDR3 is given with its conserved first and last residue. A D gene is named only where the DNA matches it firmly. Where a row states a size, it is once, few, many or the class of an expanded clone; other rows omit it.

TRBJ2-7 | . | TRBV6-6 | . | CASSYPEYEQYF
TRBJ1-5 | . | TRBV6-2/TRBV6-3 | . | CAGGRGNQPQHF
TRBJ2-2 | . | TRBV24-1 | . | CATSAPGGELFF
TRBJ2-5 | . | TRBV10-3 | few | CASSYTTGSEETQYF
TRBJ1-1 | TRBD1 | TRBV25-1 | . | CASSRQGQDTEAFF
TRBJ1-6 | TRBD1 | TRBV6-5 | many | CASRHTEGQGLSPLHF
TRBJ1-6 | . | TRBV15 | . | CAASPLRNSPPHF
TRBJ2-5 | . | TRBV7-9 | many | CASREDSQETQYF
TRBJ1-2 | TRBD1 | TRBV25-1 | . | CASSQGATGQGSYTF
TRBJ2-7 | TRBD1 | TRBV7-3 | . | CASSVATGTGYEQYF
TRBJ1-1 | . | TRBV11-2 | many | CASSLARGGTEAFF
TRBJ2-7 | . | TRBV5-1 | . | CASSFSPEDYEQYF
TRBJ1-5 | . | TRBV15 | . | CARTPDSFNQPQHF
TRBJ2-2 | TRBD2 | TRBV29-1 | many | CSVWGLETGELFF
TRBJ1-2 | . | TRBV7-9 | once | CASSLGTGFDGYTF
TRBJ1-2 | TRBD1 | TRBV10-3 | . | CAARRGTTNYGYTF
TRBJ2-5 | TRBD1 | TRBV2 | . | CASSPGQVLDGETQYF
TRBJ1-5 | . | TRBV2 | . | CASSELGGRETQHF
TRBJ1-1 | . | TRBV19 | few | CASTPGEWGTEAFF
TRBJ1-5 | TRBD1 | TRBV12-3/TRBV12-4 | few | CASSPRGRGSQPQHF